The 27 T cell receptor beta chains below come from one sample, sequenced in a study of cytomegalovirus exposure and HLA in healthy donors. In the PCR, 60 Vbeta and 13 Jbeta primers were used. Repertoires were generated with immunoSEQ multiplex PCR, while TCRdb's copy carries only in-frame clones and drops some. The sample lists approximately 150,000 clones; roughly four fifths were seen once. The sample consisted of PBMCs. The receptors here all came from a woman aged 40 to 50 in good health and CMV-seronegative.

The chain uses TRBV2 and TRBJ2-7; 8 bases are a match to TRBD1. The V gene end was trimmed by 3 bases and the J gene end by 8 bases; junction bases not matched to a gene: 9. Germline-derived CDR1 and CDR2 are SNHLY and FYNNEI. CDR3 length equals 14 residues. CDR3 sequence (DNA): TGTGCCAGCAGTGATCAGGGACAGGCTCTTCAGCAGTACTTC. Protein product: CASSDQGQALQQYF.

This clone was detected only once. The chain recombines TRBV5-1 with TRBJ2-3, with 10 positions matching TRBD1. V gave up 0 bases and J gave up 6 bases; unmatched junction bases: 7. Germline V gene data show CDR1 as SGHRS and CDR2 as YFSETQ. This CDR3 contains 16 residues. The CDR3 nucleotides are TGCGCCAGCAGCTTGGGTGGGGACAGGGGTACGGATACGCAGTATTTT. It encodes CASSLGGDRGTDTQYF.

V gene TRBV29-1 combines with J gene TRBJ2-2; 7 bases fit TRBD2. Germline-derived CDR1 and CDR2 are SQVTM and ANQGSEA. The CDR3 consists of 14 residues. Trimming at V came to 3 bases and at J to 5 bases, leaving 6 bases not matched to a gene. Written as DNA, the CDR3 is TGCAGCGTTGACCCGAGCGGGGTAACCGGGGAGCTGTTTTTT. Translated: CSVDPSGVTGELFF.

This clone has just a few counts. This sequence joins TRBV5-6 and TRBJ2-7; perhaps TRBD1 as D (6 bases). Germline CDR1 SGHDT, CDR2 YYEEEE. The CDR3 has 13 residues. Trimming shortened V by 4 bases and J by 3 bases, and 11 bases separated the two germline ends. The CDR3 spells CASSPRGYYEQYF. For the CDR3, the DNA is TGTGCCAGCAGCCCAAGGGGGTACTACGAGCAGTACTTC. The variable domain in full, completed from reference TRBV5-6 and TRBJ2-7, reads DAGVTQSPTHLIKTRGQQVTLRCSPKSGHDTVSWYQQALGQGPQFIFQYYEEEERQRGNFPDRFSGHQFPNYSSELNVNALLLGDSALYLCASSPRGYYEQYFGPGTRLTVT.

The chain recombines TRBV10-3 with TRBJ2-5; 8 nucleotides match TRBD2. V gave up 3 bases and J gave up 2 bases; unmatched junction bases: 2. The germline gives CDR1 ENHRY, CDR2 SYGVKD. There are 14 residues in the CDR3. The CDR3 DNA is TGTGCCATCAGTGATTCTAGCGGGCAAGAGACCCAGTACTTC. Translating gives CAISDSSGQETQYF.

The chain combines TRBV11-2 with TRBJ2-7, with TRBD2 matching 7 bases. CDR3 length: 16 residues. V gave up 3 bases and J gave up 3 bases; unmatched junction bases: 11. CDR1 is SGHAT, CDR2 FQNNGV, per germline. CDR3 in DNA: TGTGCCAGCAGCTTGGCGGGACTAAATTCTAACTACGAGCAGTACTTC. Translation gives CASSLAGLNSNYEQYF.

The V call is TRBV6-1, the J call TRBJ2-4; no definite D call. This CDR3 has 15 amino acids. The germline CDR1 and CDR2 sequences are MNHNS and SASEGT. Trimming removed 2 bases from V and 6 bases from J, with 14 bases in between. The CDR3 here is CASSEYELPVNIQYF. The DNA for the CDR3 is TGTGCCAGCAGTGAATATGAGTTGCCGGTAAACATTCAGTACTTC.

The chain employs TRBV25-1 and TRBJ2-7; tentative D call: TRBD2 (6 bases). CDR1 and CDR2 (germline): MGHDK, SYGVNS. This CDR3 is 16 amino acids long. Trimming cost V 1 base and J 4 bases, with 17 bases left between them. The CDR3 DNA follows: TGTGCCAGCAGTGAATTCGGGGCGGGGAATTCTTACGAGCAGTACTTC. This encodes CASSEFGAGNSYEQYF.

The chain is built from TRBV14 and TRBJ1-1; no clear D. The germline V gene has CDR1 SGHDN and CDR2 FVKESK. The V and J ends lost 2 bases and 5 bases respectively, with 6 bases between them. The CDR3 covers 12 residues. The CDR3 protein is CASSQSGTEAFF. DNA for the CDR3: TGTGCCAGCAGCCAATCCGGGACTGAAGCTTTCTTT.

The gene calls are TRBV27 and TRBJ2-5, with D perhaps matching TRBD1 (5 bases). This CDR3 has 14 residues. V was shortened by 6 bases and J by 6 bases, with 17 bases between the two germline ends. CDR1 MNHEY and CDR2 SMNVEV come from the germline V gene (reference sequence). The CDR3 here is CASSQQVLGKTQYF. CDR3 coding DNA: TGTGCCAGCAGCCAACAGGTCCTCGGAAAGACCCAGTACTTC.

This clone has more than one count but fewer than ten. In DNA form, the CDR3 reads TGTGCCAGCAGTGAACTAGCGGGAGTCACCGGGGAGCTGTTTTTT. Its protein is CASSELAGVTGELFF. The chain carries TRBV2 and TRBJ2-2; 10 bases agree with TRBD2. This CDR3 comprises 15 residues. Looked up from germline, CDR1 is SNHLY and CDR2 is FYNNEI. Trimming took 2 bases from V and 4 from J; bases not matched to a gene: 1.

The chain recombines TRBV19 with TRBJ1-4; tentative D call: TRBD1 (5 bases). This CDR3 comprises 14 residues. The V gene's germline CDR1 is LNHDA and CDR2 SQIVND (reference sequence). V lost 5 bases, J lost 6 bases, and 13 bases lay in between. The CDR3 reads CASSPRQKDEKLFF. DNA for the CDR3: TGTGCCAGTAGTCCCCGACAGAAGGATGAAAAACTGTTTTTT.

This clone occurred a few times. This chain links TRBV4-2 with TRBJ2-2, with D maybe TRBD2 (6 bases). Germline V CDR1 and CDR2: LGHNA, YNFKEQ. With 6 bases removed from V and 3 bases from J, the gap between germline ends came to 17 bases. This CDR3 is 16 amino acids long. The CDR3 bases are TGTGCCAGCAGATCGCATAGCGGTTCGGACACCGGGGAGCTGTTTTTT. Protein product: CASRSHSGSDTGELFF.

The rearrangement links TRBV11-2 to TRBJ2-6, with D possibly being TRBD1 (5 bases). The CDR3 is made up of 15 amino acids. The germline V gene has CDR1 SGHAT and CDR2 FQNNGV. Trimming took off 5 bases at V and 0 bases at J, with 8 bases between the two ends. Here the CDR3 reads CASSETVSGANVLTF. CDR3 DNA: TGTGCCAGCAGCGAGACAGTCTCTGGGGCCAACGTCCTGACTTTC.

The V and J genes are TRBV29-1 and TRBJ2-1, with 7 bases fitting TRBD2. The CDR3 covers 14 residues. V shed 6 bases and J 7 bases; nucleotides not matched to a gene: 12. From germline, CDR1 is SQVTM and CDR2 ANQGSEA. CDR3 in amino acids: CSVARLAVKNEQFF. The CDR3 region has the DNA TGCAGCGTCGCACGACTAGCCGTCAAGAATGAGCAGTTCTTC.

The chain is built from TRBV6-5 and TRBJ2-7; 8 bases line up with TRBD2. V was pared by 5 bases and J by 4 bases, with 7 bases of the junction left unmatched. The CDR3 consists of 14 residues. Germline CDR1 is MNHEY and CDR2 is SVGAGI. CDR3 coding DNA: TGTGCCAGCAGTCGAGCGGGAGCCGAGTACGAGCAGTACTTC. Protein product: CASSRAGAEYEQYF.

V gene TRBV28 combines with J gene TRBJ1-1; TRBD1 is a possible D gene (6 bases). Per the germline V gene, CDR1 is MDHEN and CDR2 is SYDVKM. V was cut by 3 bases and J by 5 bases, with 22 bases left in between. The CDR3 totals 17 residues. CDR3 bases: TGTGCCAGCAGTTTCATTAAGGGAGGGGGGCGCGTGACTGAAGCTTTCTTT. This translates into CASSFIKGGGRVTEAFF.

The chain carries TRBV27 and TRBJ2-7, with a tentative D call TRBD1 (6 bases). This CDR3 spans 12 amino acids. Between the trimmed V and J ends, which lost 7 bases and 7 bases, there was a span of 14 bases. The germline V gene has CDR1 MNHEY and CDR2 SMNVEV (reference sequence). CDR3 DNA: TGTGCCAGCATAAACAGGGCGAGGGAGCAGTACTTC. Its protein product is CASINRAREQYF.

V gene TRBV28 combines with J gene TRBJ1-3, with TRBD1 matching over 7 bases. This CDR3 spans 14 amino acids. Germline loops: CDR1 MDHEN, CDR2 SYDVKM. J lost 3 bases, V lost 8 bases, and 7 bases had no gene match. CDR3 region: CASRTGLLGNTIYF. As DNA, the CDR3 is TGTGCCAGCCGGACAGGCCTCCTTGGAAACACCATATATTTT.

Notes on this clone: The identical CDR3 is also encoded by other nucleotide sequences in the sample. V is TRBV2 and J is TRBJ2-5; 13 nucleotides line up with TRBD2. Germline lookup yields CDR1 SNHLY and CDR2 FYNNEI. The CDR3 extends over 14 amino acids. Unmatched junction bases numbered 0, after V lost 3 bases and J lost 5 bases. In DNA form, the CDR3 reads TGTGCCAGCAGTGAGGGACTAGCGGGGGAGACCCAGTACTTC. It is translated as CASSEGLAGETQYF.

The gene calls are TRBV2 and TRBJ2-3; 14 bases line up with TRBD2. This CDR3 has 19 amino acids. Germline-derived CDR1 and CDR2 are SNHLY and FYNNEI. Trimming removed 6 bases from V and 0 bases from J; junction bases left unmatched: 11. DNA for the CDR3: TGTGCCAGCAGGCTGGGACTAGCGGGGGACCTCACTAGCACAGATACGCAGTATTTT. Residues: CASRLGLAGDLTSTDTQYF. Using reference TRBV2 and TRBJ2-3 for the parts outside the CDR3, the full variable domain is EPEVTQTPSHQVTQMGQEVILRCVPISNHLYFYWYRQILGQKVEFLVSFYNNEISEKSEIFDDQFSVERPDGSNFTLKIRSTKLEDSAMYFCASRLGLAGDLTSTDTQYFGPGTRLTVL.

This chain uses TRBV13 with TRBJ2-3, with D tentatively TRBD1 (6 bases). The CDR3 has 16 residues. The germline V and J ends were trimmed by 5 bases and 5 bases, with 20 bases remaining between them. Germline CDR1 and CDR2: PRHDT and FYEKMQ (reference sequence). This CDR3 is CASSPAQGSEVDTQYF. Here the CDR3 DNA reads TGTGCCAGCAGCCCCGCTCAGGGGAGTGAGGTAGATACGCAGTATTTT.

This clone came up a few times. The V gene is TRBV21-1, the J gene TRBJ1-1. TRBV21-1 is annotated as a pseudogene. This CDR3 has 15 amino acids. CDR3 sequence reads: CASSKLRGSNTEAFF. CDR3 DNA: TGTGCCAGCAGCAAATTGCGGGGGTCGAACACTGAAGCTTTCTTT.

V and J are TRBV7-2 and TRBJ2-5; TRBD1 agrees at 7 bases. CDR1 is SGHTA and CDR2 is FQGNSA in the germline V gene. V lost 5 bases to trimming and J lost 7 bases; unmatched junction nucleotides: 7. The length of the CDR3 is 13 residues. The CDR3 DNA reads TGTGCCAGCAGCGCCGATAGGGACAGGACCCAGTACTTC. Its translation: CASSADRDRTQYF.

This chain links TRBV7-3 with TRBJ2-7; TRBD2 matches at 9 bases. V shed 1 base and J 3 bases; nucleotides not matched to a gene: 4. The V gene's germline CDR1 is SGHTA and CDR2 FQGTGA. The CDR3 loop spans 15 amino acids. The CDR3 bases are TGTGCCAGCAGCTTAAAGGCAGCGGGGGGCTACGAGCAGTACTTC. The encoded protein is CASSLKAAGGYEQYF.

V usage is TRBV2 and J usage is TRBJ1-5, with D uncertain. CDR3 length: 17 amino acids. Germline CDR1 is SNHLY and CDR2 is FYNNEI. The V and J ends lost 3 bases and 0 bases respectively, with 15 bases between them. The CDR3 coding sequence is TGTGCCAGCAGTGACCACCTGAAAGCGAATAGCAATCAGCCCCAGCATTTT. Its translation: CASSDHLKANSNQPQHF.

The V gene is TRBV7-9, the J gene TRBJ2-4, with D possibly being TRBD2 (5 bases). The CDR3 contains 17 residues. V lost 5 bases to trimming and J lost 0 bases, with 17 bases between them. In germline, CDR1 is SEHNR, CDR2 FQNEAQ (reference sequence). CDR3 residues: CASSPATGLLAKNIQYF. For the CDR3, the DNA is TGTGCCAGCAGCCCAGCGACGGGGTTACTAGCCAAAAACATTCAGTACTTC.